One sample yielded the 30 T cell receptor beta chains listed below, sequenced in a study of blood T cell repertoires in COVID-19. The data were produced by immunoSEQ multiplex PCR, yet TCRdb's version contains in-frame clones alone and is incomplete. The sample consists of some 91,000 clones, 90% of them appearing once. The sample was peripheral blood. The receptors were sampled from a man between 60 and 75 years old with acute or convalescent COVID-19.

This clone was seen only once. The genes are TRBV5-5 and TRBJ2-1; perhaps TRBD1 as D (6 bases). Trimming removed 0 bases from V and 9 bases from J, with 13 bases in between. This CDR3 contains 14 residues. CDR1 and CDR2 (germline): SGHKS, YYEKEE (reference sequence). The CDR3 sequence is CASSLDRAFGEQFF. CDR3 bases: TGTGCCAGCAGCTTGGACAGGGCGTTTGGTGAGCAGTTCTTC.

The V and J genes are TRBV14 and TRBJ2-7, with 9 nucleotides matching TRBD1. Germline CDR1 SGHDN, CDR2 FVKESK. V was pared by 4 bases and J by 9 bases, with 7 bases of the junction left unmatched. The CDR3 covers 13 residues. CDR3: CASSPGTGRVQYV. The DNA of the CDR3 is TGTGCCAGCAGCCCTGGGACAGGGAGGGTGCAGTACGTC.

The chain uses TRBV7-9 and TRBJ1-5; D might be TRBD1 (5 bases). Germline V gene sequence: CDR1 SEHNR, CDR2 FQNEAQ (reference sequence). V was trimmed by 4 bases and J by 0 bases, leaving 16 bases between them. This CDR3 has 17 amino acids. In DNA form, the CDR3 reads TGTGCCAGCAGCTCGGCCCTGACAGAATATAGCAATCAGCCCCAGCATTTT. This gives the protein CASSSALTEYSNQPQHF.

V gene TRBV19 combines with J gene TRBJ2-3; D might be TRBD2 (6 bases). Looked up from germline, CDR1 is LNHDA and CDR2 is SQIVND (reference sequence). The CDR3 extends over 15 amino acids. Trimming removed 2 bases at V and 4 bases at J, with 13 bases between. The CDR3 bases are TGTGCCAGTAGTATAATGGAGGGCCGGGCAGATACGCAGTATTTT. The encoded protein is CASSIMEGRADTQYF.

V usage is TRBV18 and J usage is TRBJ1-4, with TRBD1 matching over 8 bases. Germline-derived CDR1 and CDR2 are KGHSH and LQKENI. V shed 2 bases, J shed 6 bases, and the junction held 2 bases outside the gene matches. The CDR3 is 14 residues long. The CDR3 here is CASSPYRGDEKLFF. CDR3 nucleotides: TGTGCCAGCTCACCATACAGGGGGGATGAAAAACTGTTTTTT.

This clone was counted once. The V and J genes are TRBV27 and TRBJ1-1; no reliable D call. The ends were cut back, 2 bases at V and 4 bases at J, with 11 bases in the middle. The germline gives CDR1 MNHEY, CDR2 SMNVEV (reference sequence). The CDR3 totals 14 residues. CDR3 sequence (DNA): TGTGCCAGCAGTTTAGTGTTTGCGAGCACTGAAGCTTTCTTT. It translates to CASSLVFASTEAFF.

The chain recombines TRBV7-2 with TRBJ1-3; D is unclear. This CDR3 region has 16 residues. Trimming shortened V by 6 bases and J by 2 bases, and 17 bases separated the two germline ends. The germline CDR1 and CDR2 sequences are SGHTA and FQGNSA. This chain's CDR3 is CASSWGGSNPGNTIYF. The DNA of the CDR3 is TGTGCCAGCAGTTGGGGAGGGAGCAACCCTGGAAACACCATATATTTT.

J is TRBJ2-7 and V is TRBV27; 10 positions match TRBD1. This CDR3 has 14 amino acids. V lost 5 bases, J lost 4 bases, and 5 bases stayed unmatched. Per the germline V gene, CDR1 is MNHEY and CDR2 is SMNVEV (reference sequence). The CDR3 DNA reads TGTGCCAGCAGTGCCCGGGACAGGGGTTACGAGCAGTACTTC. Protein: CASSARDRGYEQYF.

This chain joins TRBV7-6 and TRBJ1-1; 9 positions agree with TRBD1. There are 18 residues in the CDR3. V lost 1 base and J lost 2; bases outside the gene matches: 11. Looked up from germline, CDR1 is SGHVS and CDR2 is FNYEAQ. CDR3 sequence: CASSLVRRGGQGNTEAFF. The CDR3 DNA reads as TGTGCCAGCAGCTTAGTTAGGAGGGGGGGACAGGGAAACACTGAAGCTTTCTTT.

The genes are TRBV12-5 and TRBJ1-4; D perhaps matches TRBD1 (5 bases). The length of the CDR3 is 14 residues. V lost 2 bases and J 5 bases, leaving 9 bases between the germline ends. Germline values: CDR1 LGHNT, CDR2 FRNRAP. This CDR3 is CASGLQGGNEKLFF. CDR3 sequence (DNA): TGTGCTAGTGGTTTGCAGGGTGGGAATGAAAAACTGTTTTTT.

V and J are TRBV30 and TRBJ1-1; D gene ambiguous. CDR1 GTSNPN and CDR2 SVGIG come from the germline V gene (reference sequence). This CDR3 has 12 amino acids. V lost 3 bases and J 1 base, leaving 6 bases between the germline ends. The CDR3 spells CAWRAQNTEAFF. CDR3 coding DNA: TGTGCCTGGAGAGCGCAGAACACTGAAGCTTTCTTT. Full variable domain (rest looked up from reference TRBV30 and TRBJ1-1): SQTIHQWPATLVQPVGSPLSLECTVEGTSNPNLYWYRQAAGRGLQLLFYSVGIGQISSEVPQNLSASRPQDRQFILSSKKLLLSDSGFYLCAWRAQNTEAFFGQGTRLTVV.

CDR3 protein: CATSRDYPGGYEQYV. The CDR3 DNA reads as TGTGCCACCAGCAGAGATTACCCAGGGGGCTACGAGCAGTACGTC. This rearrangement joins TRBV15 to TRBJ2-7, with 7 bases lining up with TRBD1. V lost 0 bases and J lost 3; bases outside the gene matches: 5. This CDR3 has 15 residues. Germline assignment: CDR1 LNHNV and CDR2 YYDKDF (reference sequence).

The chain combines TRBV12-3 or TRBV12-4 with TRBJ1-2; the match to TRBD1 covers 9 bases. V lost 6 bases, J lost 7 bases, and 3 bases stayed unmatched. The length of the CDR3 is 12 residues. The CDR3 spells CASRTGGSGYTF. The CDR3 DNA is TGTGCCAGCAGAACAGGGGGCAGTGGCTACACCTTC.

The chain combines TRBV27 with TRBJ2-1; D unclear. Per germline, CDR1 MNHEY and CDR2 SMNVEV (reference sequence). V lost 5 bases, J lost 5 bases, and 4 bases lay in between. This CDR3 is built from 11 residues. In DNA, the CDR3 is TGTGCCAGCAGTCATCACAATGAGCAGTTCTTC. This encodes CASSHHNEQFF.

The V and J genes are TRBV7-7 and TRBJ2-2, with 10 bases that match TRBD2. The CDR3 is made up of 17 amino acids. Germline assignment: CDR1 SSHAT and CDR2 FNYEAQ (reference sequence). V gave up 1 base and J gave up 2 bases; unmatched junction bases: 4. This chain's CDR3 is CASSLELAGINTGELFF. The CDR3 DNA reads TGTGCCAGCAGCTTAGAACTAGCGGGGATTAACACCGGGGAGCTGTTTTTT.

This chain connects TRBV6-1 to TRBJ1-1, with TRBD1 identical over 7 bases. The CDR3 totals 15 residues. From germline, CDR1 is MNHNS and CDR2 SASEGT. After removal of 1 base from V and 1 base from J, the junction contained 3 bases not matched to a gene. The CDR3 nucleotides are TGTGCCAGCAGTGAAGGGACAGGACAGAACACTGAAGCTTTCTTT. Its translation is CASSEGTGQNTEAFF.

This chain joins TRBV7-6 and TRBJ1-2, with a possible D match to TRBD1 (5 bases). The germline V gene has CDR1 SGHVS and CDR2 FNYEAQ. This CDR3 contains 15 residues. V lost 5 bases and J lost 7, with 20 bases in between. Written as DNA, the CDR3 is TGTGCCAGCAGCCCTAATCTCCAGGGAGGTGGTGGCTACACCTTC. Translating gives CASSPNLQGGGGYTF.

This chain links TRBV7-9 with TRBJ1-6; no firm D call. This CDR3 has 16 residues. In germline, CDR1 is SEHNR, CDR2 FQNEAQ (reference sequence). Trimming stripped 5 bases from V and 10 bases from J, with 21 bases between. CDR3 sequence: CASSAAEGFRKSPLHF. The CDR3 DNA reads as TGTGCCAGCAGCGCCGCGGAAGGATTTAGGAAATCACCCCTCCACTTT.

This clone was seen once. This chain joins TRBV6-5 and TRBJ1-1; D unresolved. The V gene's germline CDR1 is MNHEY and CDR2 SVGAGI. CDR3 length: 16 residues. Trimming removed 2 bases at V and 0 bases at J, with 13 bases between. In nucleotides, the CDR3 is TGTGCCAGCAGTTACGGGCTGGCAGCTATGAACACTGAAGCTTTCTTT. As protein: CASSYGLAAMNTEAFF.

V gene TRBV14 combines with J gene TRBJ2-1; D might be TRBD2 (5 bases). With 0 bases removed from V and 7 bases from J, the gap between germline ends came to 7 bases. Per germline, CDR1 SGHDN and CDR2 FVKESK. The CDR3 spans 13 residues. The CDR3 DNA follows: TGTGCCAGCAGCCAAGATGGACTGAATGAGCAGTTCTTC. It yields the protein CASSQDGLNEQFF.

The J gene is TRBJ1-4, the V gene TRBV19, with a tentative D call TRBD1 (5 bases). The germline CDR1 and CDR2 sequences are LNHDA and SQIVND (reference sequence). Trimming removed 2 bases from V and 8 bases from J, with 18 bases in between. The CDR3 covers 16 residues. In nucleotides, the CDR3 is TGTGCCAGTAGTATACCGAGGGACGGACTACGCGAAAAACTGTTTTTT. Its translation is CASSIPRDGLREKLFF.

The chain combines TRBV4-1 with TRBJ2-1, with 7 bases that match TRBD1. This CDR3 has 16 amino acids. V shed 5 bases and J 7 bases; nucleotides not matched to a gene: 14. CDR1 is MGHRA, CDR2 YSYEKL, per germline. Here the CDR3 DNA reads TGCGCCAGCAGCTCACCCAGGGGGTCGAGCAGGAATGAGCAGTTCTTC. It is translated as CASSSPRGSSRNEQFF.

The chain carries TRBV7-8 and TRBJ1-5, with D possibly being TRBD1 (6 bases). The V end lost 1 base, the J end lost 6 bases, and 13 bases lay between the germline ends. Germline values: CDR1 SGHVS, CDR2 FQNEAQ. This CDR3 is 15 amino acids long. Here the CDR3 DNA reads TGTGCCAGCAGCTTAGATACAGGGTTTGTTCAGCCCCAGCATTTT. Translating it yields CASSLDTGFVQPQHF.

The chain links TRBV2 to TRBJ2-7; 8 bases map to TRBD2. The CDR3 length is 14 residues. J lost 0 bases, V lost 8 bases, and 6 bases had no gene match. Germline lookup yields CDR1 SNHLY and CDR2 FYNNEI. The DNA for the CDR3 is TGTGCCAGCGACCTCGGGGGGGTCTCCTACGAGCAGTACGTC. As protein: CASDLGGVSYEQYV.

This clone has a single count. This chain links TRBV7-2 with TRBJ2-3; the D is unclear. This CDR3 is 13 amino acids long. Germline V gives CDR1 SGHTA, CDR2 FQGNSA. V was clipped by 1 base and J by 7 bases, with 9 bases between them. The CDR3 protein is CASSLGRSYTQYF. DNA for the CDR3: TGTGCCAGCAGCTTAGGTCGCAGTTATACGCAGTATTTT.

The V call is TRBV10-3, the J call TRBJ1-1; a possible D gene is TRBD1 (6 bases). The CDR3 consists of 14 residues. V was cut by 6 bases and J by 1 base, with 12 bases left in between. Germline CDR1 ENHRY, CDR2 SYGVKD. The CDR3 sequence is CAIRSSGQNTEAFF. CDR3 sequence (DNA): TGTGCCATCAGGTCTTCGGGACAGAACACTGAAGCTTTCTTT.

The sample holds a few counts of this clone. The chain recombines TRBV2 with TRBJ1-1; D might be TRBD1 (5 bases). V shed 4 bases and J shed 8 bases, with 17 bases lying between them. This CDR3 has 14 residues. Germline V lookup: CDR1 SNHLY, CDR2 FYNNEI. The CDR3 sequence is CASSVGRDGAEAFF. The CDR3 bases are TGTGCCAGCAGTGTTGGCAGGGATGGGGCCGAAGCTTTCTTT.

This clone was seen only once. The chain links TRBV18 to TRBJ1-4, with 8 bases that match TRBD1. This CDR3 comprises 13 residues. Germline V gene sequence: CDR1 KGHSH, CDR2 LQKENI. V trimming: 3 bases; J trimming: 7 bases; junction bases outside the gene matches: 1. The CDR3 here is CASSPDRVEKLFF. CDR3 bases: TGTGCCAGCTCACCGGACAGGGTTGAAAAACTGTTTTTT.

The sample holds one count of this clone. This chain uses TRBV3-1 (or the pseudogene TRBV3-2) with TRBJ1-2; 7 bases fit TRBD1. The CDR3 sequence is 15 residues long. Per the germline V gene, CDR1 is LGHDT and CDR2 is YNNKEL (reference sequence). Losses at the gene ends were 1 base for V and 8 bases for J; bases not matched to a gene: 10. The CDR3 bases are TGTGCCAGCAGCCAAGGCAGCCGACAGGGAAGCGGCTACACCTTC. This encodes CASSQGSRQGSGYTF.

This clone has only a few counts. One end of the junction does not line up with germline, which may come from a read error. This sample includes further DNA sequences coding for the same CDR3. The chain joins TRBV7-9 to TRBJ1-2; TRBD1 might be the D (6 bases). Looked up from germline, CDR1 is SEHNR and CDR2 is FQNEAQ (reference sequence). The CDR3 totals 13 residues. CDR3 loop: CASSLGQYYGYTF. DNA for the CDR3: TGTGCCAGCAGTTTAGGACAGTACTATGGCTACACCTTC.